Presented here are 25 T cell receptor beta chains from one specimen sequenced in a study of blood T cells in healthy people across ages. A second PCR of about 7 to 12 cycles used a sample-barcoded 5' primer and a J-beta primer mix. TCRdb re-called the 5' RACE reads through MiXCR, storing one row per CDR3 protein. The repertoire holds over 700,000 distinct CDR3 sequences, with roughly 25% as singletons. This same sample was also taken into another study, of T cells of mothers and their children.

Sequenced sample: blood. All receptors come from a boy aged 5 to 17 in good health.

This clonotype was recorded a few times. This sequence joins TRBV6-2 or TRBV6-3 and TRBJ2-5, with TRBD2 identical over 11 bases. Germline values: CDR1 MNHEY, CDR2 SVGEGT. The length of the CDR3 is 16 residues. V lost 5 bases to trimming and J lost 1 base; unmatched junction nucleotides: 6. For the CDR3, the DNA is TGTGCCAGCAGTACCGGGACTAGCGGTATCCAAGAGACCCAGTACTTC. Protein product: CASSTGTSGIQETQYF.

V is TRBV9 and J is TRBJ2-6; 8 bases line up with TRBD1. Trimming took 0 bases from V and 2 from J; bases not matched to a gene: 13. CDR1 and CDR2 (germline): SGDLS, YYNGEE. The CDR3 is 20 residues long. The CDR3 DNA reads as TGTGCCAGCAGCGTAGCTGGACAGGGTAAGGGTAGGGCTGGGGCCAACGTCCTGACTTTC. Its protein is CASSVAGQGKGRAGANVLTF.

The chain employs TRBV7-3 and TRBJ2-1; TRBD1 agrees at 11 bases. Germline V CDR1 and CDR2: SGHTA, FQGTGA. The CDR3 contains 17 residues. J was trimmed by 5 bases and V by 2 bases; bases with no gene match: 8. In DNA, the CDR3 is TGTGCCAGCAGCTTACGGGGCGGGGACAGGGGGGACAATGAGCAGTTCTTC. This codes for CASSLRGGDRGDNEQFF.

The chain is built from TRBV19 and TRBJ2-5; possible D gene TRBD1, 5 bases. This CDR3 region has 17 residues. The V and J ends lost 2 bases and 5 bases respectively, with 21 bases between them. CDR1 is LNHDA, CDR2 SQIVND, per germline (reference sequence). The CDR3 region has the DNA TGTGCCAGTAGTATATCCCCCTGGCAGGGTCCCATCGAGACCCAGTACTTC. As protein: CASSISPWQGPIETQYF.

This clonotype was observed a few times. This sequence joins TRBV12-3 or TRBV12-4 and TRBJ2-7; 10 bases are shared with TRBD2. J was trimmed by 1 base and V by 5 bases; bases with no gene match: 8. The CDR3 spans 16 residues. CDR3 sequence reads: CASSPGTSVTSYEQYF. The DNA for the CDR3 is TGTGCCAGCAGTCCGGGGACTAGCGTGACGTCCTACGAGCAGTACTTC.

J is TRBJ2-5 and V is TRBV2, with D perhaps TRBD1 or TRBD2 (6 bases each). V lost 9 bases and J 7 bases, leaving 18 bases between the germline ends. The CDR3 has 13 amino acids. Germline CDR1 SNHLY, CDR2 FYNNEI. CDR3 nucleotides: TGTGCCAGTAAGAACGGGGGCCAGGGGACCCAGTACTTC. Translating it yields CASKNGGQGTQYF.

The V and J genes are TRBV4-1 and TRBJ2-7; D is undetermined. The CDR3 is 13 amino acids. V was clipped by 1 base and J by 5 bases, with 9 bases between them. Looked up from germline, CDR1 is MGHRA and CDR2 is YSYEKL. The CDR3 bases are TGCGCCAGCAGCCAAGGAGGTAGGGACGAGCAGTACTTC. This codes for CASSQGGRDEQYF.

The rearrangement joins TRBV2 to TRBJ2-7; 11 bases are a match to TRBD2. Unmatched junction bases numbered 7, after V lost 4 bases and J lost 2 bases. Germline assignment: CDR1 SNHLY and CDR2 FYNNEI. The CDR3 is made up of 16 amino acids. CDR3 region: CASSGLAGGIAYEQYF. The CDR3 DNA reads TGTGCCAGCAGTGGATTAGCGGGGGGGATTGCCTACGAGCAGTACTTC.

J is TRBJ2-5 and V is TRBV24-1, with TRBD1 matching 7 bases. The CDR3 totals 15 residues. Trimming took 4 bases from V and 5 from J; bases not matched to a gene: 9. The V gene's germline CDR1 is KGHDR and CDR2 SFDVKD. Here the CDR3 reads CATSDPRGPGETQYF. The CDR3 bases are TGTGCCACCAGTGACCCTAGGGGGCCCGGGGAGACCCAGTACTTC.

V is TRBV12-3 or TRBV12-4 and J is TRBJ2-5, with 10 bases fitting TRBD1. TRBJ2-7 matches the DNA end more closely, so the J call is doubtful. The CDR3 contains 14 residues. CDR3 in amino acids: CASSSGTGALEQYF. The CDR3 coding sequence is TGTGCCAGCAGTTCCGGGACAGGGGCTCTCGAGCAGTACTTC.

The V and J genes are TRBV5-1 and TRBJ2-7; D gene unclear. The CDR3 has 15 amino acids. Trimming removed 2 bases at V and 2 bases at J, with 14 bases between. The V gene's germline CDR1 is SGHRS and CDR2 YFSETQ. CDR3 DNA sequence: TGCGCCAGCAGCTTTTCTTACGACATTGCCTACGAGCAGTACTTC. Its translation: CASSFSYDIAYEQYF.

This chain joins TRBV7-9 and TRBJ2-1; 9 bases agree with TRBD2. J lost 10 bases, V lost 1 base, and 8 bases had no gene match. Germline values: CDR1 SEHNR, CDR2 FQNEAQ (reference sequence). This CDR3 comprises 15 residues. The CDR3 reads CASSLEGLAGREQFF. For the CDR3, the DNA is TGTGCCAGCAGCTTAGAGGGTCTAGCGGGGAGAGAGCAGTTCTTC.

This chain joins TRBV7-2 and TRBJ2-2, with D uncertain. Germline CDR1 SGHTA, CDR2 FQGNSA. This CDR3 is built from 15 residues. Trimming took 5 bases from V and 0 from J, leaving 10 bases between them. Here the CDR3 DNA reads TGTGCCAGCAGCCCGTCCCGGTCGAACACCGGGGAGCTGTTTTTT. Translation gives CASSPSRSNTGELFF.

The chain couples TRBV7-9 to TRBJ1-1, with D hard to call. The germline V gene has CDR1 SEHNR and CDR2 FQNEAQ (reference sequence). The CDR3 has 14 residues. Trimming left V 6 bases short and J 0 bases short, with 11 bases between. The CDR3 spells CASSLTELNTEAFF. The DNA for the CDR3 is TGTGCCAGCAGTCTTACAGAACTGAACACTGAAGCTTTCTTT.

This clonotype was seen only a few times. V usage is TRBV14 and J usage is TRBJ2-5; D is unclear. The V and J ends lost 0 bases and 11 bases respectively, with 22 bases between them. This CDR3 is 16 amino acids long. CDR1 and CDR2 from the germline V gene are SGHDN and FVKESK. The CDR3 sequence: CASSQDGHSLFLEQYF. CDR3 DNA sequence: TGTGCCAGCAGCCAAGATGGTCACAGCCTCTTTCTAGAGCAGTACTTC.

This clonotype was counted between two and nine times. The rearrangement joins TRBV6-6 to TRBJ2-3, with D tentatively TRBD2 (5 bases). Trimming took 2 bases from V and 2 from J, leaving 8 bases between them. The CDR3 is 14 residues long. Germline loops: CDR1 MNHNY, CDR2 SVGAGI (reference sequence). Here the CDR3 DNA reads TGTGCCAGCAGTTACGTCGGGGACACAGATACGCAGTATTTT. Translated: CASSYVGDTDTQYF.

This chain joins TRBV24-1 and TRBJ1-3; D possibly corresponds to TRBD1 (5 bases). Germline CDR1 and CDR2: KGHDR and SFDVKD. The CDR3 sequence is 13 residues long. Trimming took 9 bases from V and 2 from J, leaving 10 bases between them. In DNA, the CDR3 is TGTGCCACCTCCGGGGACGCTGGAAACACCATATATTTT. Its translation: CATSGDAGNTIYF.

CDR3 amino acids: CSANSGRLAGNEQYF. In DNA form, the CDR3 reads TGCAGTGCTAATTCGGGGAGGCTGGCCGGGAACGAGCAGTACTTC. The V call is TRBV20-1, the J call TRBJ2-7; possible D gene TRBD2, 6 bases. The CDR3 has 15 residues. Germline V gene data show CDR1 as DFQATT and CDR2 as SNEGSKA (reference sequence). V dropped 4 bases and J dropped 5 bases, with 21 bases sitting between them.

The chain uses TRBV20-1 and TRBJ2-5, with D tentatively TRBD2 (6 bases). Trimming took 0 bases from V and 5 from J, leaving 16 bases between them. The germline CDR1 and CDR2 sequences are DFQATT and SNEGSKA (reference sequence). The CDR3 is 15 residues long. The DNA for the CDR3 is TGCAGTGCTAGAGAATGTGTGTTTGGGGGGGAGACCCAGTACTTC. The encoded protein is CSARECVFGGETQYF.

The chain carries TRBV20-1 and TRBJ2-5; D possibly corresponds to TRBD2 (7 bases). The J call is in doubt because the DNA end fits TRBJ2-1 better. CDR1 DFQATT and CDR2 SNEGSKA come from the germline V gene (reference sequence). This CDR3 spans 14 amino acids. DNA of the CDR3: TGCAGTGCTAGAGGGGAGGGGGGCTACAATGAGCAGTTCTTC. Translated: CSARGEGGYNEQFF.

There are a few counts of this clonotype. A junction boundary mismatches the germline segment, possibly from a read error. This CDR3 reads CSAEDRGQATYEQYF. Here the CDR3 DNA reads TGCAGCGCTGAAGATCGAGGGCAGGCAACCTACGAGCAGTACTTC. The V gene is TRBV29-1, the J gene TRBJ2-7, with a weak D call TRBD2 (5 bases). There are 15 residues in the CDR3. Germline V lookup: CDR1 SQVTM, CDR2 ANQGSEA.

This chain links TRBV3-1 with TRBJ2-7, with a possible D match to TRBD2 (6 bases). Germline values: CDR1 LGHDT, CDR2 YNNKEL (reference sequence). The ends were cut back, 0 bases at V and 0 bases at J, with 12 bases in the middle. This CDR3 contains 16 residues. CDR3 in amino acids: CASSQELAASSYEQYF. The CDR3 DNA is TGTGCCAGCAGCCAAGAATTAGCGGCGAGCTCCTACGAGCAGTACTTC.

The rearrangement links TRBV7-2 to TRBJ1-6, with D perhaps matching TRBD1 (6 bases). The germline V gene encodes CDR1 SGHTA and CDR2 FQGNSA. CDR3 length: 15 residues. Trimming left V 1 base short and J 7 bases short, with 11 bases between. The chain's CDR3 is CASSLGGRGNSPLHF. The CDR3 DNA reads as TGTGCCAGCAGCTTAGGGGGCAGGGGAAATTCACCCCTCCACTTT.

This clonotype was recorded only once. V is TRBV14 and J is TRBJ2-3; TRBD2 matches at 12 bases. CDR1 and CDR2 from the germline V gene are SGHDN and FVKESK. With V trimmed by 2 bases and J by 1 base, 4 bases remained unmatched. The CDR3 extends over 17 amino acids. This CDR3 reads CASSQKLAGGGTDTQYF. CDR3 in DNA: TGTGCCAGCAGCCAAAAACTAGCGGGAGGAGGCACAGATACGCAGTATTTT. The whole variable domain, remainder taken from reference TRBV14 and TRBJ2-3, is EAGVTQFPSHSVIEKGQTVTLRCDPISGHDNLYWYRRVMGKEIKFLLHFVKESKQDESGMPNNRFLAERTGGTYSTLKVQPAELEDSGVYFCASSQKLAGGGTDTQYFGPGTRLTVL.

J is TRBJ2-1 and V is TRBV15, with 8 nucleotides matching TRBD1. J was trimmed by 5 bases and V by 2 bases; bases with no gene match: 8. The germline V gene encodes CDR1 LNHNV and CDR2 YYDKDF (reference sequence). The CDR3 consists of 16 residues. Here the CDR3 reads CATSRYRDRIDNEQFF. In DNA, the CDR3 is TGTGCCACCAGCAGATACCGGGACAGGATCGACAATGAGCAGTTCTTC.